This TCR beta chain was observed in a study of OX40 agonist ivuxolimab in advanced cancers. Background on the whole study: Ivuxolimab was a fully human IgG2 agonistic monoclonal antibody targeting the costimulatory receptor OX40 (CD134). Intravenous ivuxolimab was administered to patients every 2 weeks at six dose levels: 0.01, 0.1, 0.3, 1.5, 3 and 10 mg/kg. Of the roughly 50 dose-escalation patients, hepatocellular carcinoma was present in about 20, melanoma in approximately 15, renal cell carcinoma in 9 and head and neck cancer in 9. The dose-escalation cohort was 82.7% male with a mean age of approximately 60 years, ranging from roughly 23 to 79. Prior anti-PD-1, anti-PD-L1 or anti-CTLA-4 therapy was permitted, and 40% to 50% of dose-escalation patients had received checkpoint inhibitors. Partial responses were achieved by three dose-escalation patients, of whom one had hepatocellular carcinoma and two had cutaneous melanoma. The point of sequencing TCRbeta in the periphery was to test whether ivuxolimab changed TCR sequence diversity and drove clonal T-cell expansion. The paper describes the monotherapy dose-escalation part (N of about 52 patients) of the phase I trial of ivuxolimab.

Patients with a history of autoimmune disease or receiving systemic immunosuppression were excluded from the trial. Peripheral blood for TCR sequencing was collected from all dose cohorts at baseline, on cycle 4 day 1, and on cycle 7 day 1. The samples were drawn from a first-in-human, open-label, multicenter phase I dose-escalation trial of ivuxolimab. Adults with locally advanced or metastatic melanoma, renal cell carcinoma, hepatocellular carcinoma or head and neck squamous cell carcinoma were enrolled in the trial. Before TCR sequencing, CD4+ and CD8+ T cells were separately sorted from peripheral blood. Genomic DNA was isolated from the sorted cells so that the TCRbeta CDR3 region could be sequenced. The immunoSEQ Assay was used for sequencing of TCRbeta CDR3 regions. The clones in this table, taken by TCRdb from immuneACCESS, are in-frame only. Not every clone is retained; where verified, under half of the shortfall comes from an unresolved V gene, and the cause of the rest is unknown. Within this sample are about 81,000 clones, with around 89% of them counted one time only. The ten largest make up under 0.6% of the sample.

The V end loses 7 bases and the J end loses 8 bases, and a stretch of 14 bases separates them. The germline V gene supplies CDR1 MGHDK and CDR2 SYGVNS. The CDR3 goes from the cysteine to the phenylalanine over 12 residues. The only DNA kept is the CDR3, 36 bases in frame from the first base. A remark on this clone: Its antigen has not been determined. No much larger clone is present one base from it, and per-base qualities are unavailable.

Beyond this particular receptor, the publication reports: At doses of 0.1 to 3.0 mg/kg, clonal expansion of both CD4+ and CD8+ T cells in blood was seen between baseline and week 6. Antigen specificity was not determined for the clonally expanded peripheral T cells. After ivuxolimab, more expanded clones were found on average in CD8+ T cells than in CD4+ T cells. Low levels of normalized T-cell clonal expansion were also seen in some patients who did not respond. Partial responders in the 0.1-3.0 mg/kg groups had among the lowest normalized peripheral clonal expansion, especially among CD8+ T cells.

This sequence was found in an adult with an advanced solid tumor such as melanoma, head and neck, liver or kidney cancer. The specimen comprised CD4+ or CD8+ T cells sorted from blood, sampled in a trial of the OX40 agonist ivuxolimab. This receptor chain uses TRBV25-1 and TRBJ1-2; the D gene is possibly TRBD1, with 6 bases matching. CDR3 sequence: CASKGGGAGYTF. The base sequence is TGTGCCAGCAAGGGCGGGGGGGCGGGCTACACCTTC.